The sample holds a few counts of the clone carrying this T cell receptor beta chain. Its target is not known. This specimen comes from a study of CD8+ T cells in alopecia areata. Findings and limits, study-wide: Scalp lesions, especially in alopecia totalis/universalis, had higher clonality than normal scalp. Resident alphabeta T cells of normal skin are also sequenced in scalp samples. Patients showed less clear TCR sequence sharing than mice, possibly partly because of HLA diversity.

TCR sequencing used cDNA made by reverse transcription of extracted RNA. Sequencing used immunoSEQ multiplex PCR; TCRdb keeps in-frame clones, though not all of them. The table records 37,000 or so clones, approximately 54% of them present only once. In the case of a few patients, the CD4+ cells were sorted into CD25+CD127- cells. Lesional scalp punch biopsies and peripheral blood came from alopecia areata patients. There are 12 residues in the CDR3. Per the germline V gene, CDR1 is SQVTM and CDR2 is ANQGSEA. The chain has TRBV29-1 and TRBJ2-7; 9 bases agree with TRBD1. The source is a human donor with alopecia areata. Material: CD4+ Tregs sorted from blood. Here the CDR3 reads CSGGDRALEQYF. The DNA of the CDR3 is TGCAGTGGCGGGGACAGGGCCCTCGAGCAGTACTTC.